A single sample gave rise to the 27 T cell receptor beta chains below, sequenced in a study of T cells expressing NK-cell markers. TCRdb reanalyzed the 5' RACE reads, giving one entry per CDR3 protein sequence and no DNA. This sample's clone table lists approximately 550,000 distinct CDR3 sequences. The sequencing input was blood T cells: a sorted CD56 or NKG2C T cell subset, CD4+ or CD8+ T cells, or bulk PBMC T cells (not recorded which). These receptors originate from a man between 18 and 35 years old in good health.

V usage is TRBV3-1 and J usage is TRBJ2-1; TCRdb returns TRBD2, unconfirmable since there is no DNA. CDR1 is LGHDT and CDR2 is YNNKEL in the germline V gene (reference sequence). The length of the CDR3 is 15 residues. CDR3 sequence reads: CASRAGPNPLNEQFF.

This rearrangement joins TRBV25-1 to TRBJ2-3; TCRdb proposes TRBD2, but this gene call is untestable without DNA. Germline CDR1 MGHDK, CDR2 SYGVNS. The CDR3 consists of 16 residues. The chain's CDR3 is CASSEYPGTSGDTQYF.

V and J are TRBV9 and TRBJ1-6. From germline, CDR1 is SGDLS and CDR2 YYNGEE. The length of the CDR3 is 16 residues. The CDR3 region is CASSAGGTAINSPLHF. Complete variable domain (other parts from reference TRBV9 and TRBJ1-6): DSGVTQTPKHLITATGQRVTLRCSPRSGDLSVYWYQQSLDQGLQFLIQYYNGEERAKGNILERFSAQQFPDLHSELNLSSLELGDSALYFCASSAGGTAINSPLHFGNGTRLTVT.

This chain links TRBV28 with TRBJ2-4. The CDR3 spans 14 residues. Germline V gene lookup returns CDR1 MDHEN and CDR2 SYDVKM. This CDR3 is CASSRSRSQNIQYF. Full variable domain (rest looked up from reference TRBV28 and TRBJ2-4): DVKVTQSSRYLVKRTGEKVFLECVQDMDHENMFWYRQDPGLGLRLIYFSYDVKMKEKGDIPEGYSVSREKKERFSLILESASTNQTSMYLCASSRSRSQNIQYFGAGTRLSVL.

The V gene is TRBV12-3 or TRBV12-4, the J gene TRBJ1-1. This CDR3 is built from 14 residues. The CDR3 here is CASSFLQRRDEAFF.

The chain combines TRBV24-1 with TRBJ2-5; the D call of TRBD2 rests on TCRdb alone, since no DNA is present to check it. Germline V gives CDR1 KGHDR, CDR2 SFDVKD. This CDR3 is 16 amino acids long. The CDR3 loop reads CATSDLVAGGGETQYF.

The chain is built from TRBV20-1 and TRBJ2-1; TCRdb's D call of TRBD2 is untestable without DNA. The length of the CDR3 is 14 residues. CDR1 and CDR2 (germline): DFQATT, SNEGSKA (reference sequence). This CDR3 reads CSARDIQAGAGPFF.

The J gene is TRBJ1-1, the V gene TRBV6-2 or TRBV6-3; with no DNA, the TCRdb D assignment of TRBD1 cannot be verified. The CDR3 sequence is 15 residues long. Germline V gene sequence: CDR1 MNHEY, CDR2 SVGEGT. CDR3 in amino acids: CASSYWGSMNTEAFF.

V usage is TRBV5-6 and J usage is TRBJ1-6. The germline CDR1 and CDR2 sequences are SGHDT and YYEEEE. The CDR3 is 15 residues long. The CDR3 here is CASSLGRDGFSPLHF.

The chain joins TRBV12-3 or TRBV12-4 to TRBJ1-2; TCRdb picks TRBD1, but there is no DNA to check that call. This CDR3 spans 12 amino acids. CDR3 amino acids: CASSLPGDGYTF.

The V and J genes are TRBV27 and TRBJ1-6. The CDR3 covers 15 residues. CDR1 is MNHEY and CDR2 is SMNVEV in the germline V gene (reference sequence). The CDR3 loop is CASRGEGGYNSPLHF.

V and J are TRBV7-2 and TRBJ1-4. Germline V lookup: CDR1 SGHTA, CDR2 FQGNSA. The CDR3 contains 17 residues. The CDR3 protein is CASSLAAFGQGGEKLFF.

J is TRBJ1-5 and V is TRBV6-5; lacking DNA, the TRBD1 call made by TCRdb goes unchecked. CDR1 is MNHEY, CDR2 SVGAGI, per germline. The CDR3 is 15 amino acids. The CDR3: CASSPGQGVGQPQHF.

The CDR3 spells CSASSGRQETQYF. V is TRBV20-1 and J is TRBJ2-5. CDR3 length: 13 amino acids. Per the germline V gene, CDR1 is DFQATT and CDR2 is SNEGSKA (reference sequence).

The chain uses TRBV10-3 and TRBJ2-7. The CDR3 spans 13 residues. Germline V gene sequence: CDR1 ENHRY, CDR2 SYGVKD. The CDR3 protein is CAISGQLSYEQYF.

The V call is TRBV5-1, the J call TRBJ1-2. The CDR3 is 13 residues long. Germline V gives CDR1 SGHRS, CDR2 YFSETQ. Here the CDR3 reads CASSLEGLDGYTF.

The gene calls are TRBV5-4 and TRBJ2-2; TCRdb returns TRBD1, unconfirmable since there is no DNA. Germline-derived CDR1 and CDR2 are SGHNT and YYREEE (reference sequence). The CDR3 contains 15 residues. CDR3 amino acids: CASSLEQGRAGELFF.

The J gene is TRBJ2-3, the V gene TRBV7-2; with no DNA, the TCRdb D assignment of TRBD1 cannot be verified. Germline V CDR1 and CDR2: SGHTA, FQGNSA. This CDR3 is 15 amino acids long. The CDR3 protein is CASSLGGAGSDTQYF.

The chain joins TRBV7-9 to TRBJ2-1. CDR1 and CDR2 (germline): SEHNR, FQNEAQ (reference sequence). The length of the CDR3 is 15 residues. The CDR3 loop is CASSVALGIYNEQFF.

The chain has TRBV5-1 and TRBJ1-2. The CDR3 length is 13 residues. Germline V CDR1 and CDR2: SGHRS, YFSETQ. The CDR3 spells CASSPSRDLGYTF.

The chain has TRBV7-8 and TRBJ2-1; TCRdb's D gene call, TRBD2, goes unchecked for lack of DNA. CDR3 length: 15 amino acids. The germline V gene has CDR1 SGHVS and CDR2 FQNEAQ. This chain's CDR3 is CASSQRTSVSDEQFF.

The rearrangement links TRBV6-1 to TRBJ2-7; as DNA is missing, the TRBD1 call by TCRdb cannot be tested. Germline V gene sequence: CDR1 MNHNS, CDR2 SASEGT. The CDR3 covers 16 residues. Here the CDR3 reads CASSGLPGQGTNEQYF.

The chain is built from TRBV7-9 and TRBJ2-3. The CDR3 spans 14 residues. In germline, CDR1 is SEHNR, CDR2 FQNEAQ (reference sequence). The CDR3 is CASSRSSSYDTQYF.

The chain recombines TRBV4-1 with TRBJ2-1. CDR1 MGHRA and CDR2 YSYEKL come from the germline V gene. The length of the CDR3 is 12 residues. CDR3 amino acids: CASSPLTREQFF.

This chain links TRBV25-1 with TRBJ1-1. Per the germline V gene, CDR1 is MGHDK and CDR2 is SYGVNS. The CDR3 runs to 13 residues. The CDR3 reads CASTTAMNTEAFF.

This chain connects TRBV6-2 or TRBV6-3 to TRBJ2-7. This CDR3 contains 14 residues. In germline, CDR1 is MNHEY, CDR2 SVGEGT. The CDR3 spells CASVLRGVPYEQYF.

The gene calls are TRBV18 and TRBJ1-1. Germline values: CDR1 KGHSH, CDR2 LQKENI. This CDR3 has 11 amino acids. This chain's CDR3 is CASSDQVQAFF.